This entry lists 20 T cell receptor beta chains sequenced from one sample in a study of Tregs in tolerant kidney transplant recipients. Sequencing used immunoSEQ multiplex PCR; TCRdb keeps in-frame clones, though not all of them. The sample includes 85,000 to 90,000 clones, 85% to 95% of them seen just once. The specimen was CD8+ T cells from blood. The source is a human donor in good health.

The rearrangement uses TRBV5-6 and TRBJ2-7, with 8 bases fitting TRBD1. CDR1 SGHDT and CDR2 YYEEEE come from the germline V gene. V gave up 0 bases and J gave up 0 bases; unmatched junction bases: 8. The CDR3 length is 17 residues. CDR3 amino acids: CASSLALGQEISYEQYF. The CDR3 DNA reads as TGTGCCAGCAGCTTGGCCTTGGGACAGGAGATCTCCTACGAGCAGTACTTC.

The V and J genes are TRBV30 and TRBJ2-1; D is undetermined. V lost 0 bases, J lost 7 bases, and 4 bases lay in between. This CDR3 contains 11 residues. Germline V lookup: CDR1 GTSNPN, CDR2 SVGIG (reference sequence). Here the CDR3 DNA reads TGTGCCTGGAGTGTAGAGAATGAGCAGTTCTTC. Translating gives CAWSVENEQFF.

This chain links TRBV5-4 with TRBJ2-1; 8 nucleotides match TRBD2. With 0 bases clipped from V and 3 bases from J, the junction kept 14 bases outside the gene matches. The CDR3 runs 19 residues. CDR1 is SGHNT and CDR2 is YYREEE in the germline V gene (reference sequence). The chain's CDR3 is CASSLGLVQAGGIYNEQFF. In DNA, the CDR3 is TGTGCCAGCAGCTTGGGTTTGGTCCAGGCGGGAGGAATCTACAATGAGCAGTTCTTC.

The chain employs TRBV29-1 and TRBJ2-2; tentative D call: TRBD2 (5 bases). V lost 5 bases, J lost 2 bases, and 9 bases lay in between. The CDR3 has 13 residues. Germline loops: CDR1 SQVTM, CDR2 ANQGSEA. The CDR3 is CSVWRSNTGELFF. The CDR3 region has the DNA TGCAGCGTTTGGAGGTCCAACACCGGGGAGCTGTTTTTT.

The CDR3 DNA follows: TGTGCCAGCAGCTTGGTAATCTACGAGCAGTACTTC. It is translated as CASSLVIYEQYF. The chain links TRBV7-9 to TRBJ2-7; no clear D gene. The ends were cut back, 3 bases at V and 3 bases at J, with 6 bases in the middle. The CDR3 contains 12 residues. The V gene's germline CDR1 is SEHNR and CDR2 FQNEAQ (reference sequence).

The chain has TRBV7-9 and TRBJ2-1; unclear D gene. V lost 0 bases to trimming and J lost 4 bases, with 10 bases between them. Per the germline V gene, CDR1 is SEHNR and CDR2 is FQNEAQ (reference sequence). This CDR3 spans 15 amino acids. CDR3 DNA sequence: TGTGCCAGCAGCTTAGCAGGGCGGAGTTACAATGAGCAGTTCTTC. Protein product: CASSLAGRSYNEQFF.

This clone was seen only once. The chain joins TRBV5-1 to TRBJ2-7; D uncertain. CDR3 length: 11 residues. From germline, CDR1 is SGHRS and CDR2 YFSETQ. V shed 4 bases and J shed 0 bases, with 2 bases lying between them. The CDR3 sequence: CASSGSYEQYF. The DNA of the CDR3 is TGCGCCAGCAGCGGCTCCTACGAGCAGTACTTC. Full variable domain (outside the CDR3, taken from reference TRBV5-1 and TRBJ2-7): KAGVTQTPRYLIKTRGQQVTLSCSPISGHRSVSWYQQTPGQGLQFLFEYFSETQRNKGNFPGRFSGRQFSNSRSEMNVSTLELGDSALYLCASSGSYEQYFGPGTRLTVT.

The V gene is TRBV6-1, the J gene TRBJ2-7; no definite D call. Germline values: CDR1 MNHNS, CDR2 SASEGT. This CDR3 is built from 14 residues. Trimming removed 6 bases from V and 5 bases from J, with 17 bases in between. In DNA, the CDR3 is TGTGCCAGCAGGGATCTCCCTGGGAAGAACGAGCAGTACTTC. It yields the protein CASRDLPGKNEQYF.

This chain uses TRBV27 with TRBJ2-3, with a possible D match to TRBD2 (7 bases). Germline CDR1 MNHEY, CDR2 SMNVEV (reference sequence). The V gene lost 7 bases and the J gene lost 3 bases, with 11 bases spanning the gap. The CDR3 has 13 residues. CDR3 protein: CASNGGATDTQYF. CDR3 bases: TGTGCCAGCAATGGGGGGGCGACAGATACGCAGTATTTT.

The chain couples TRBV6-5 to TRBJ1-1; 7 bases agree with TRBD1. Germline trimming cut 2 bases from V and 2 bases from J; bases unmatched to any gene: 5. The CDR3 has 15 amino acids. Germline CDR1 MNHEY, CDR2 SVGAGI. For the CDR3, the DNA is TGTGCCAGCAGTTACACCGGGACAGCTAACACTGAAGCTTTCTTT. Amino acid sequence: CASSYTGTANTEAFF.

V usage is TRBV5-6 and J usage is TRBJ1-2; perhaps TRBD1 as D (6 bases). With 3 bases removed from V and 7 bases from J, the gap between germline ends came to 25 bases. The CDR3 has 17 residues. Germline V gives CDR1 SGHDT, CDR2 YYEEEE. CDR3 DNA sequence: TGTGCCAGCAGCTCAGAGACAGGAGCCCCCTTTAATTCTGGCTACACCTTC. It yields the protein CASSSETGAPFNSGYTF.

CDR3 sequence (DNA): TGTGCCAGCAGTGACTACAGGGAGTTGTTCTTC. Protein product: CASSDYRELFF. The chain carries TRBV2 and TRBJ2-1, with D possibly being TRBD1 (6 bases). V was clipped by 3 bases and J by 15 bases, with 12 bases between them. The CDR3 loop spans 11 amino acids. CDR1 and CDR2 (germline): SNHLY, FYNNEI.

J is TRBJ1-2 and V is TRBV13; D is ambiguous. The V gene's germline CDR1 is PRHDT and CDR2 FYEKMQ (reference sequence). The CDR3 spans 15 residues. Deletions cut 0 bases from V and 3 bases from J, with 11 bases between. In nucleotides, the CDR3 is TGTGCCAGCAGCTTAGGCTCCAATTTGCACTATGGCTACACCTTC. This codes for CASSLGSNLHYGYTF.

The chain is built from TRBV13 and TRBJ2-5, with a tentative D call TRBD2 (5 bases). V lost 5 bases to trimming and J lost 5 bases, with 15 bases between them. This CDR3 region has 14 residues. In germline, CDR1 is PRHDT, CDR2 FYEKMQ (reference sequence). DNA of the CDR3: TGTGCCAGCAGCCGATCCCGGGAAACGGAGACCCAGTACTTC. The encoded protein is CASSRSRETETQYF.

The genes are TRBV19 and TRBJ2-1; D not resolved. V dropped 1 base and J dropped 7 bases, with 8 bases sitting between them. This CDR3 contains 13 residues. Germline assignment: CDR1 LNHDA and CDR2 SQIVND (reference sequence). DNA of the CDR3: TGTGCCAGTAGTATAGTAGATTTGAATGAGCAGTTCTTC. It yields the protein CASSIVDLNEQFF.

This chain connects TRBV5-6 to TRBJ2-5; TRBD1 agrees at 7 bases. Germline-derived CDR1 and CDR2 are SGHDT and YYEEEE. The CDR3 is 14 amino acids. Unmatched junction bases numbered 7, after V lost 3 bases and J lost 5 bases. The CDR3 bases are TGTGCCAGCAGCTCCCCGACAGGGCGGGAGACCCAGTACTTC. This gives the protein CASSSPTGRETQYF.

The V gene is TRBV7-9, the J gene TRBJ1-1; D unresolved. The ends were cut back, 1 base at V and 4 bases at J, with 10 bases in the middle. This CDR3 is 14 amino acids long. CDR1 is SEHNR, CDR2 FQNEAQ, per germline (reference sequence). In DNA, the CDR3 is TGTGCCAGCAGCTTAGAACGGGGTGTCACTGAAGCTTTCTTT. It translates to CASSLERGVTEAFF.

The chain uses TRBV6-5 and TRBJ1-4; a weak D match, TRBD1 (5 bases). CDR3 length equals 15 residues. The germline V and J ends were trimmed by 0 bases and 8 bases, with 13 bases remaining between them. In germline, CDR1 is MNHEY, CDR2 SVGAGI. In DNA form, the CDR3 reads TGTGCCAGCAGTTACTCGGGGCGGGGGGAAGAAAAACTGTTTTTT. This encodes CASSYSGRGEEKLFF.

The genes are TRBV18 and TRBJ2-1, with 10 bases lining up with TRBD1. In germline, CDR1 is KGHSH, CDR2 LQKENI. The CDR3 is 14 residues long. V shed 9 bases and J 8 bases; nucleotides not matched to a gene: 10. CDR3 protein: CASQGTGEVDEQFF. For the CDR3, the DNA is TGTGCCAGTCAGGGGACAGGGGAGGTGGATGAGCAGTTCTTC. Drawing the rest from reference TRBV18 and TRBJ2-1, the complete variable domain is NAGVMQNPRHLVRRRGQEARLRCSPMKGHSHVYWYRQLPEEGLKFMVYLQKENIIDESGMPKERFSAEFPKEGPSILRIQQVVRGDSAAYFCASQGTGEVDEQFFGPGTRLTVL.

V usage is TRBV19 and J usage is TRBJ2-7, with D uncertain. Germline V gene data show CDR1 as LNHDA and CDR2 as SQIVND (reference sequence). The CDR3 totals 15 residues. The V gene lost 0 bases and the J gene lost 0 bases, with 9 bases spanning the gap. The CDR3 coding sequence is TGTGCCAGTAGTATAGAGCGTACCGCCTCCTACGAGCAGTACTTC. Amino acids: CASSIERTASYEQYF.